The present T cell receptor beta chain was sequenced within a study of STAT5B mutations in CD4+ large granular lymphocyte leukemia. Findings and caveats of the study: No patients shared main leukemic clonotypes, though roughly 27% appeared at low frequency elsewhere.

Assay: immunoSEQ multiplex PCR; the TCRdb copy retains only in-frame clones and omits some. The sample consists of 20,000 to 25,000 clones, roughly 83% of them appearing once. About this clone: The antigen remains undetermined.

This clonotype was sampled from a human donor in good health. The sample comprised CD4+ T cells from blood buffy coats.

CDR3 region: CAWSATTGPIKAFF. The DNA of the CDR3 is TGTGCCTGGAGTGCTACGACCGGCCCAATCAAAGCTTTCTTT. V and J are TRBV30 and TRBJ1-1; D gene ambiguous. The CDR3 has 14 amino acids. Per germline, CDR1 GTSNPN and CDR2 SVGIG (reference sequence). Trimming took off 1 base at V and 9 bases at J, with 18 bases between the two ends.